This T cell receptor (beta chain) was retrieved from a study of spatial heterogeneity in lung cancer. On the study more broadly: Detection consistently captured more beta-chain sequences than alpha-chain sequences.

From the 5' RACE reads, TCRdb called clonotypes with MiXCR, one entry per CDR3 protein. Here the sample spans about 39,000 distinct CDR3 sequences, 3% to 3.5% being singletons. Noted time point: sample taken at primary tumor resection. The donors comprised approximately 72 untreated early-stage non-small cell lung cancer patients. Sequencing of whole RNA from tumor, nontumor lung or frozen PBMC involved no sorting. The clonotype originates from a male donor with early-stage non-small cell lung cancer. This material consisted of normal lung tissue next to the tumor, taken at surgery.

CDR3 protein: CASSYQGYEQFF. CDR3 bases: TGTGCCAGCAGTTACCAGGGGTATGAGCAGTTCTTC. This rearrangement joins TRBV6-2 or TRBV6-3 to TRBJ2-1, with D possibly being TRBD1 (6 bases). CDR1 is MNHEY and CDR2 is SVGEGT in the germline V gene. CDR3 size: 12 residues. Trimming took 2 bases from V and 8 from J, leaving 7 bases between them.